Following are 20 T cell receptor beta chains from one sample sequenced in a study of blood T cell repertoires in COVID-19. TCRdb's table, derived via immunoSEQ multiplex PCR, lists solely in-frame clones and lacks some. The data hold some 38,000 clones, with 90% observed a single time. Sequenced input: peripheral blood. The receptors were gathered from a man in his sixties with active or convalescent COVID-19.

The rearrangement links TRBV5-1 to TRBJ2-1; 10 positions match TRBD2. V lost 6 bases to trimming and J lost 9 bases; unmatched junction nucleotides: 15. CDR3 length: 16 residues. CDR1 and CDR2 (germline): SGHRS, YFSETQ. CDR3 nucleotide sequence: TGCGCCAGCACACCCCTATTAGCGGGAGGTAGTGGTGAGCAGTTCTTC. Its translation: CASTPLLAGGSGEQFF.

V usage is TRBV5-1 and J usage is TRBJ2-7; D is perhaps TRBD1 (6 bases). Germline loops: CDR1 SGHRS, CDR2 YFSETQ. This CDR3 has 15 amino acids. Trimming took 1 base from V and 2 from J, leaving 13 bases between them. The CDR3 is CASSLTTGSPYEQYF. CDR3 sequence (DNA): TGCGCCAGCAGCTTGACAACAGGGAGCCCCTACGAGCAGTACTTC.

The genes are TRBV10-3 and TRBJ2-2; the D gene is possibly TRBD2 (6 bases). This CDR3 is built from 11 residues. V was clipped by 10 bases and J by 7 bases, with 10 bases between them. Looked up from germline, CDR1 is ENHRY and CDR2 is SYGVKD. The CDR3 region has the DNA TGTGCCACCCTGGGAGGCGGGGAGCTGTTTTTT. Protein product: CATLGGGELFF.

The chain employs TRBV5-1 and TRBJ2-3, with TRBD2 matching 9 bases. This CDR3 is 13 amino acids long. CDR1 and CDR2 (germline): SGHRS, YFSETQ. J gave up 4 bases and V 3 bases, and 0 bases lay outside the gene matches. CDR3 bases: TGCGCCAGCAGCTGGACTAGCGCAGATACGCAGTATTTT. Its translation: CASSWTSADTQYF.

V is TRBV11-2 and J is TRBJ2-5; 7 bases align to TRBD1. V gave up 5 bases and J gave up 2 bases; unmatched junction bases: 2. Germline CDR1 reads SGHAT; CDR2 reads FQNNGV. The CDR3 has 13 amino acids. The CDR3 region has the DNA TGTGCCAGCAGCCGGGACAGACAAGAGACCCAGTACTTC. It translates to CASSRDRQETQYF.

The J gene is TRBJ2-3, the V gene TRBV11-3; 13 positions agree with TRBD2. Per germline, CDR1 SGHNT and CDR2 YENEEA. J gave up 6 bases and V 5 bases, and 5 bases lay outside the gene matches. CDR3 length: 15 amino acids. In DNA form, the CDR3 reads TGTGCCAGCAGCCTGGGACTAGCGGGAAAGGATACGCAGTATTTT. This translates into CASSLGLAGKDTQYF.

For this clone: Its ends do not fully match the called genes, so a read error is possible. The V and J genes are TRBV28 and TRBJ2-3; no reliable D call. Germline CDR1 reads MDHEN; CDR2 reads SYDVKM. This CDR3 region has 10 residues. The CDR3: CATSRGTQYF. CDR3 bases: TGTGCCACCAGTAGAGGTACGCAGTATTTT.

In its sample, this clone was seen once. V gene TRBV10-3 combines with J gene TRBJ1-3; a possible D gene is TRBD1 (5 bases). CDR1 and CDR2 from the germline V gene are ENHRY and SYGVKD. V was cut by 5 bases and J by 2 bases, with 10 bases left in between. The CDR3 runs 14 residues. CDR3 sequence: CAISIGGAGNTIYF. The CDR3 coding sequence is TGTGCCATCAGTATCGGAGGGGCTGGAAACACCATATATTTT.

Relative to its sample, this clone is medium-sized. This chain joins TRBV12-3 or TRBV12-4 and TRBJ2-1; 8 bases match TRBD1. Germline trimming cut 5 bases from V and 8 bases from J; bases unmatched to any gene: 5. CDR3 length equals 13 residues. The CDR3 loop reads CASSHGQGHEQFF. The DNA of the CDR3 is TGTGCCAGCAGTCATGGACAGGGCCATGAGCAGTTCTTC.

This rearrangement joins TRBV27 to TRBJ2-3; perhaps TRBD1 as D (6 bases). Deletions cut 8 bases from V and 1 base from J, with 22 bases between. The germline gives CDR1 MNHEY, CDR2 SMNVEV (reference sequence). The CDR3 length is 17 residues. The CDR3: CASARAKQGKCTDTQYF. CDR3 DNA sequence: TGTGCCAGCGCCCGGGCCAAACAGGGTAAGTGCACAGATACGCAGTATTTT.

The V gene is TRBV5-1, the J gene TRBJ1-1; 11 bases are shared with TRBD1. The V gene end was trimmed by 3 bases and the J gene end by 6 bases; junction bases not matched to a gene: 7. The CDR3 runs 15 residues. Germline CDR1 is SGHRS and CDR2 is YFSETQ. The CDR3 coding sequence is TGCGCCAGCAGCTGGACAGGGGGCCGGGGCTCTGAAGCTTTCTTT. It is translated as CASSWTGGRGSEAFF.

The V and J genes are TRBV15 and TRBJ2-1; the D is unclear. This CDR3 has 16 residues. Germline V lookup: CDR1 LNHNV, CDR2 YYDKDF (reference sequence). V lost 0 bases to trimming and J lost 0 bases, with 9 bases between them. The CDR3 protein is CATSRDPPVSYNEQFF. CDR3 DNA sequence: TGTGCCACCAGCAGAGATCCCCCGGTCTCCTACAATGAGCAGTTCTTC.

V and J are TRBV10-3 and TRBJ1-4, with D unresolved. Germline values: CDR1 ENHRY, CDR2 SYGVKD. V was cut by 0 bases and J by 7 bases, with 15 bases left in between. This CDR3 is 16 amino acids long. The DNA for the CDR3 is TGTGCCATCAGTGAGTCGCTGAGGCCAAGCCGTGAAAAACTGTTTTTT. It encodes CAISESLRPSREKLFF.

CDR3 bases: TGTGCCAGCAGTTCGACAGGGGGCCATGAGCAGTTCTTC. Its translation: CASSSTGGHEQFF. The rearrangement uses TRBV6-2 or TRBV6-3 and TRBJ2-1; TRBD1 aligns across 10 bases. CDR3 size: 13 residues. Germline assignment: CDR1 MNHEY and CDR2 SVGEGT. V shed 4 bases, J shed 8 bases, and the junction held 2 bases outside the gene matches.

This clone has a single count. The chain couples TRBV11-3 to TRBJ2-2; D may be TRBD1 (6 bases). CDR1 is SGHNT, CDR2 YENEEA, per germline. The CDR3 is made up of 15 amino acids. The V end lost 5 bases, the J end lost 0 bases, and 10 bases lay between the germline ends. The CDR3 coding sequence is TGTGCCAGCAGCCCCGGACAGACGAACACCGGGGAGCTGTTTTTT. This sequence encodes CASSPGQTNTGELFF.

The V call is TRBV5-1, the J call TRBJ2-3; 12 bases fit TRBD2. The CDR3 is 16 amino acids. V shed 0 bases and J 5 bases; nucleotides not matched to a gene: 4. Germline-derived CDR1 and CDR2 are SGHRS and YFSETQ. The CDR3 bases are TGCGCCAGCAGCTTGGAGACTAGCGGGAGAATAGATACGCAGTATTTT. Protein sequence: CASSLETSGRIDTQYF.

This clone was observed once. The chain carries TRBV5-1 and TRBJ2-7, with TRBD1 matching 9 bases. CDR1 and CDR2 from the germline V gene are SGHRS and YFSETQ. The CDR3 is made up of 16 amino acids. The V gene end was trimmed by 5 bases and the J gene end by 4 bases; junction bases not matched to a gene: 13. The CDR3 DNA follows: TGCGCCAGCAGGGTGCAGCCCGGGACAGGGTCTTACGAGCAGTACTTC. Translating it yields CASRVQPGTGSYEQYF.

The V gene is TRBV30, the J gene TRBJ1-6; a possible D gene is TRBD1 (6 bases). This CDR3 is 15 amino acids long. V was clipped by 7 bases and J by 0 bases, with 13 bases between them. Per the germline V gene, CDR1 is GTSNPN and CDR2 is SVGIG (reference sequence). CDR3 sequence reads: CALDSPSSYNSPLHF. The CDR3 nucleotides are TGTGCCTTGGACAGCCCGAGCTCCTATAATTCACCCCTCCACTTT.

The chain has TRBV5-4 and TRBJ1-2, with TRBD1 identical over 7 bases. V was clipped by 3 bases and J by 3 bases; unmatched bases: 8. Germline assignment: CDR1 SGHNT and CDR2 YYREEE (reference sequence). The CDR3 is 15 amino acids. CDR3 DNA: TGTGCCAGCAGCTCAGGACAGGCCGAGTACTATGGCTACACCTTC. This sequence encodes CASSSGQAEYYGYTF.

The chain couples TRBV3-1 (or the pseudogene TRBV3-2) to TRBJ2-1; 12 bases fit TRBD2. Germline CDR1 LGHDT, CDR2 YNNKEL (reference sequence). This CDR3 has 14 residues. Germline trimming cut 4 bases from V and 8 bases from J; bases unmatched to any gene: 3. The CDR3 DNA reads as TGTGCCAGCAGCCCTAGCGGGAGGGCCTATGAGCAGTTCTTC. Protein: CASSPSGRAYEQFF.